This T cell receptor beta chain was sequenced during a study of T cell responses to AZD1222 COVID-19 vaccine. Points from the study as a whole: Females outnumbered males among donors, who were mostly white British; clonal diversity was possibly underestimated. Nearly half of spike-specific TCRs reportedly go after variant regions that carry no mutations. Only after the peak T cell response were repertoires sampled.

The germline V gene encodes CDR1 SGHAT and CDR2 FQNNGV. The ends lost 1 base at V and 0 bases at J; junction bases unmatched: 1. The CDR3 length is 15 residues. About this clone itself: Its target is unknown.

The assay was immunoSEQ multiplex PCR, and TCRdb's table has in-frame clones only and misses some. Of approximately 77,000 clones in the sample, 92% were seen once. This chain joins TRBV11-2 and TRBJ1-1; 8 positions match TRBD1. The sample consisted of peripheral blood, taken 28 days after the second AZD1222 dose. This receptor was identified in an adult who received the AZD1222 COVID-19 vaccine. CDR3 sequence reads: CASSLGQGLNTEAFF. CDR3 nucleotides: TGTGCCAGCAGCTTAGGACAGGGGTTGAACACTGAAGCTTTCTTT.